Presented here are 24 T cell receptor beta chains from one specimen sequenced in a study of T cells in Graves' hyperthyroidism and ophthalmopathy. The CDR3 regions of TCR beta were amplified from RNA transcripts. First-round RT-PCR targeting the TCR CDR3 was performed with the HTBI primer set. TCRdb reanalysed the multiplex PCR reads using MiXCR and keeps one entry per CDR3 protein. The sample contains roughly 300,000 distinct CDR3 sequences, 20% to 30% of which appear only once. The sequenced sample consisted of blood. The receptors were sampled from a man aged 35-49 years with Graves' hyperthyroidism that later progressed to Graves' ophthalmopathy.

This clonotype has a count of ten or more. The gene calls are TRBV19 and TRBJ1-5; D unclear. The germline V gene encodes CDR1 LNHDA and CDR2 SQIVND (reference sequence). Deletions cut 6 bases from V and 12 bases from J, with 12 bases between. The CDR3 runs to 11 residues. The CDR3 loop reads CASSQRSFQHF. The CDR3 DNA is TGTGCCAGTAGCCAGAGGTCCTTCCAGCATTTT.

In this sample, this clonotype turned up a few times. The chain has TRBV4-1 and TRBJ1-5, with D unclear. The CDR3 length is 17 residues. The germline CDR1 and CDR2 sequences are MGHRA and YSYEKL. Trimming removed 0 bases at V and 4 bases at J, with 16 bases between. CDR3 sequence (DNA): TGCGCCAGCAGCCAAGACGGCGGTGGGTGGGTTAATCAGCCCCAGCATTTT. Encoded protein: CASSQDGGGWVNQPQHF.

This clonotype was counted many times. The chain employs TRBV24-1 and TRBJ2-6; D is undetermined. This CDR3 comprises 16 residues. Germline V gene sequence: CDR1 KGHDR, CDR2 SFDVKD. V was trimmed by 4 bases and J by 0 bases, leaving 9 bases between them. In DNA, the CDR3 is TGTGCCACCAGTGACTCAAGGGCCTCTGGGGCCAACGTCCTGACTTTC. Translated, it gives CATSDSRASGANVLTF.

This clonotype was recorded many times. A much larger clone sits a single nucleotide away, making a read error possible. CDR3 protein: CASSVSNSYEQYF. In DNA form, the CDR3 reads TGTGCCAGCAGTGTCTCGAACTCCTACGAGCAGTACTTC. The V and J genes are TRBV12-3 or TRBV12-4 and TRBJ2-7; D is ambiguous. Trimming left V 5 bases short and J 0 bases short, with 8 bases between. The CDR3 covers 13 residues.

This clonotype was seen many times. The chain uses TRBV5-1 and TRBJ2-2, with 14 bases lining up with TRBD2. This CDR3 is 16 amino acids long. Germline V lookup: CDR1 SGHRS, CDR2 YFSETQ. V was clipped by 3 bases and J by 4 bases; unmatched bases: 2. In DNA form, the CDR3 reads TGCGCCAGCAGCTCAGGGACTAGCGGGAGCACCGGGGAGCTGTTTTTT. Its translation is CASSSGTSGSTGELFF.

This clonotype was found a few times. The J gene is TRBJ2-7, the V gene TRBV18; D remains unclear. Trimming left V 6 bases short and J 0 bases short, with 9 bases between. This CDR3 is 13 amino acids long. Germline loops: CDR1 KGHSH, CDR2 LQKENI. CDR3 protein: CASSPESSYEQYF. The CDR3 DNA follows: TGTGCCAGCTCCCCAGAGAGCTCCTACGAGCAGTACTTC.

The sample holds many counts of this clonotype. The gene calls are TRBV19 and TRBJ1-1; tentatively, D is TRBD1 (6 bases). The ends were cut back, 6 bases at V and 1 base at J, with 15 bases in the middle. CDR1 and CDR2 from the germline V gene are LNHDA and SQIVND (reference sequence). This CDR3 region has 15 residues. CDR3 protein: CASSGTSLRNTEAFF. The CDR3 region has the DNA TGTGCCAGTAGCGGGACATCCCTTAGGAACACTGAAGCTTTCTTT. The whole variable domain, filled in from reference TRBV19 and TRBJ1-1, reads DGGITQSPKYLFRKEGQNVTLSCEQNLNHDAMYWYRQDPGQGLRLIYYSQIVNDFQKGDIAEGYSVSREKKESFPLTVTSAQKNPTAFYLCASSGTSLRNTEAFFGQGTRLTVV.

This clonotype appeared many times. V usage is TRBV11-3 and J usage is TRBJ1-2, with 8 nucleotides matching TRBD1. Germline V gene lookup returns CDR1 SGHNT and CDR2 YENEEA. The V gene end was trimmed by 1 base and the J gene end by 5 bases; junction bases not matched to a gene: 9. CDR3 length: 16 residues. This CDR3 reads CASSLGATGGTYGYTF. CDR3 sequence (DNA): TGTGCCAGCAGCTTAGGAGCAACAGGGGGTACATATGGCTACACCTTC.

The rearrangement joins TRBV30 to TRBJ2-7, with TRBD1 identical over 7 bases. V gave up 1 base and J gave up 2 bases; unmatched junction bases: 5. The CDR3 covers 14 residues. Germline V gene sequence: CDR1 GTSNPN, CDR2 SVGIG (reference sequence). This chain's CDR3 is CAWSGQGYPYEQYF. The CDR3 DNA sequence: TGTGCCTGGAGTGGACAGGGATACCCCTACGAGCAGTACTTC.

This clonotype was seen repeatedly, ten times or more. The chain links TRBV11-2 to TRBJ2-5, with TRBD2 matching over 7 bases. V was clipped by 1 base and J by 4 bases; unmatched bases: 6. CDR3 length: 15 amino acids. The germline CDR1 and CDR2 sequences are SGHAT and FQNNGV. CDR3 nucleotides: TGTGCCAGCAGCTTAGTATCTGCGGGAGTAGAGACCCAGTACTTC. This encodes CASSLVSAGVETQYF.

This clonotype showed up many times. CDR3 sequence (DNA): TGTGCCATCAGTGGTGGTCAGGAGGATACCTACGAGCAGTACTTC. Translated: CAISGGQEDTYEQYF. The rearrangement links TRBV10-3 to TRBJ2-7; possibly TRBD2 for D (5 bases). Germline lookup yields CDR1 ENHRY and CDR2 SYGVKD. The ends were cut back, 4 bases at V and 2 bases at J, with 15 bases in the middle. This CDR3 has 15 amino acids.

This clonotype was counted ten times or more. The chain carries TRBV29-1 and TRBJ2-7, with unresolved D. Deletions cut 2 bases from V and 3 bases from J, with 5 bases between. The germline gives CDR1 SQVTM, CDR2 ANQGSEA. CDR3 length equals 11 residues. Here the CDR3 reads CSVENSYEQYF. The CDR3 nucleotides are TGCAGCGTTGAAAACAGCTACGAGCAGTACTTC.

The CDR3 DNA reads as TGTGCCAGCAGTTATTTGGGAGTGATCAATTCACCCCTCCACTTT. Its translation is CASSYLGVINSPLHF. This chain links TRBV6-5 with TRBJ1-6; D not certain. Trimming removed 3 bases from V and 7 bases from J, with 13 bases in between. Germline-derived CDR1 and CDR2 are MNHEY and SVGAGI. CDR3 length: 15 residues.

In its sample, this clonotype was seen many times. The chain uses TRBV6-1 and TRBJ2-5; 8 nucleotides line up with TRBD2. Germline-derived CDR1 and CDR2 are MNHNS and SASEGT. Unmatched junction bases numbered 8, after V lost 6 bases and J lost 2 bases. The CDR3 length is 15 residues. CDR3 loop: CASRSERERQETQYF. In nucleotides, the CDR3 is TGTGCCAGCAGATCGGAGCGGGAGAGACAAGAGACCCAGTACTTC.

This clonotype was seen many times. The chain uses TRBV2 and TRBJ1-2; D is uncertain. This CDR3 region has 13 residues. CDR1 and CDR2 (germline): SNHLY, FYNNEI. The V end lost 7 bases, the J end lost 8 bases, and 17 bases lay between the germline ends. The CDR3 loop reads CASTKPPNSGYTF. For the CDR3, the DNA is TGTGCCAGCACTAAACCTCCCAATTCGGGCTACACCTTC. Variable domain in full (rest from reference TRBV2 and TRBJ1-2): EPEVTQTPSHQVTQMGQEVILRCVPISNHLYFYWYRQILGQKVEFLVSFYNNEISEKSEIFDDQFSVERPDGSNFTLKIRSTKLEDSAMYFCASTKPPNSGYTFGSGTRLTVV.

This clonotype has at least ten counts. The chain carries TRBV2 and TRBJ2-7; TRBD2 matches 14 bases. CDR1 and CDR2 (germline): SNHLY, FYNNEI. The CDR3 is made up of 12 amino acids. The CDR3 loop is CATSGRVYEQYF. CDR3 sequence (DNA): TGTGCGACTAGCGGGAGGGTCTACGAGCAGTACTTC. Filled out from reference TRBV2 and TRBJ2-7, the complete variable domain reads EPEVTQTPSHQVTQMGQEVILRCVPISNHLYFYWYRQILGQKVEFLVSFYNNEISEKSEIFDDQFSVERPDGSNFTLKIRSTKLEDSAMYFCATSGRVYEQYFGPGTRLTVT.

This clonotype occurred many times. The V call is TRBV29-1, the J call TRBJ1-5; no firm D call. Between the trimmed V and J ends, which lost 0 bases and 5 bases, there was a span of 5 bases. CDR1 is SQVTM, CDR2 ANQGSEA, per germline. The CDR3 consists of 12 residues. The CDR3 loop is CSVEDADQPQHF. The CDR3 coding sequence is TGCAGCGTTGAAGACGCGGATCAGCCCCAGCATTTT.

This clonotype was detected many times. This chain joins TRBV12-3 or TRBV12-4 and TRBJ2-5; D call uncertain. Trimming shortened V by 6 bases and J by 0 bases, and 14 bases separated the two germline ends. The CDR3 has 15 amino acids. The chain's CDR3 is CASRTDRTDQETQYF. The CDR3 nucleotides are TGTGCCAGCAGAACGGACCGCACAGACCAAGAGACCCAGTACTTC.

The chain is built from TRBV28 and TRBJ2-5; 10 bases map to TRBD2. J gave up 5 bases and V 3 bases, and 3 bases lay outside the gene matches. Germline loops: CDR1 MDHEN, CDR2 SYDVKM. This CDR3 has 14 amino acids. CDR3 in amino acids: CASSLPTSGETQYF. In DNA form, the CDR3 reads TGTGCCAGCAGTTTGCCGACTAGCGGGGAGACCCAGTACTTC.

This clonotype occurred once. This rearrangement joins TRBV7-8 to TRBJ1-1; no clear D. The V end was cut by 5 bases, the J end by 0 bases, with 16 bases between. This CDR3 is 16 amino acids long. Germline V gene lookup returns CDR1 SGHVS and CDR2 FQNEAQ. The CDR3 DNA reads TGTGCCAGCAGCAAACTCAGAGGAGGCCTGAACACTGAAGCTTTCTTT. This codes for CASSKLRGGLNTEAFF.

This clonotype was seen only once. This chain uses TRBV28 with TRBJ1-2, with 7 bases lining up with TRBD1. CDR3 size: 15 residues. Germline CDR1 is MDHEN and CDR2 is SYDVKM. Trimming took 4 bases from V and 7 from J; bases not matched to a gene: 12. This CDR3 is CASSYPTGNPLGYTF. CDR3 DNA: TGTGCCAGCAGTTACCCGACAGGGAACCCGCTTGGCTACACCTTC.

This clonotype was counted at least ten times. One end of the junction is discordant with germline, which a read error may explain. The chain couples TRBV6-5 to TRBJ1-2; tentative D call: TRBD1 (6 bases). The CDR3 spans 15 residues. Germline-derived CDR1 and CDR2 are MNHEY and SVGAGI. CDR3 DNA: TGTGCCAGCAGTTACAATGCCGGGACAATCTATGGCTGCACCTTC. Translated, it gives CASSYNAGTIYGCTF.

This clonotype was picked up a small number of times. The J gene is TRBJ1-2, the V gene TRBV11-1; 10 bases match TRBD1. The length of the CDR3 is 19 residues. The V gene's germline CDR1 is SGHAT and CDR2 FQDESV (reference sequence). V lost 5 bases and J lost 6; bases outside the gene matches: 21. CDR3 nucleotides: TGTGCCAGCAGCGTACCCCCCGGGACAGGGGTGTTCGATTTGGATGGCTACACCTTC. Protein product: CASSVPPGTGVFDLDGYTF.

This clonotype was seen ten or more times. The genes are TRBV7-2 and TRBJ2-5; TRBD1 might be the D (6 bases). The CDR3 contains 16 residues. CDR1 and CDR2 from the germline V gene are SGHTA and FQGNSA. Trimming pared 0 bases from V and 0 bases from J, leaving 11 bases between. CDR3 bases: TGTGCCAGCAGCTTAGCGCAGGGGCGATACCAAGAGACCCAGTACTTC. Translation: CASSLAQGRYQETQYF. Variable domain in full (rest from reference TRBV7-2 and TRBJ2-5): GAGVSQSPSNKVTEKGKDVELRCDPISGHTALYWYRQSLGQGLEFLIYFQGNSAPDKSGLPSDRFSAERTGGSVSTLTIQRTQQEDSAVYLCASSLAQGRYQETQYFGPGTRLLVL.